This T cell receptor beta chain came from a study of cytomegalovirus exposure and HLA in healthy donors. Germline V CDR1 and CDR2: SGHAT, FQNNGV. J was trimmed by 13 bases and V by 0 bases; bases with no gene match: 8. This CDR3 is built from 14 residues. The repertoire was sequenced with immunoSEQ multiplex PCR; TCRdb's copy has only in-frame clones and lacks some. The repertoire holds tens of thousands of clones, roughly 94% seen once, with about 2.1% in the top ten. What was sequenced was PBMCs. This receptor was identified in a woman under 30 in good health and CMV-seropositive. V is TRBV11-2 and J is TRBJ2-1, with TRBD2 identical over 8 bases. As DNA, the CDR3 is TGTGCCAGCAGCTTAGAATGGCTAGCGGGCAAACAGTTCTTC. Protein product: CASSLEWLAGKQFF. The variable domain in full, with the rest retrieved from reference TRBV11-2 and TRBJ2-1, is EAGVAQSPRYKIIEKRQSVAFWCNPISGHATLYWYQQILGQGPKLLIQFQNNGVVDDSQLPKDRFSAERLKGVDSTLKIQPAKLEDSAVYLCASSLEWLAGKQFFGPGTRLTVL.